The T cell receptor beta chain under discussion was sequenced for a study of CD8+ T cells in alopecia areata. As to treatment: oral pan-JAK inhibitor, 5-10 mg twice daily. Isolation of CD4+ and CD8+ T cells from PBMCs was achieved by sorting. Following RNA extraction, reverse transcription yielded cDNA that acted as the sequencing template. The table came from immunoSEQ multiplex PCR; TCRdb's copy has only in-frame clones and leaves some out. The sample holds a few hundred thousand clones, 35% to 40% seen once. Trimming took 1 base from V and 2 from J; bases not matched to a gene: 4. Per germline, CDR1 SGHAT and CDR2 FQNNGV. CDR3 length: 15 residues.

The TCR was taken from a human donor with alopecia areata. The sample here was CD4+ T cells sorted from blood, taken at approximately week 30, from a patient treated with tofacitinib. J is TRBJ2-7 and V is TRBV11-2, with 8 bases lining up with TRBD1. CDR3 sequence (DNA): TGTGCCAGCAGCTTAGGAGGGGGACAGGCCTACGAGCAGTACTTC. Translated: CASSLGGGQAYEQYF.